Presented here are 21 T cell receptor beta chains from one specimen sequenced in a study of cytomegalovirus exposure and HLA in healthy donors. The repertoire was sequenced with immunoSEQ multiplex PCR; TCRdb's copy has only in-frame clones and lacks some. There are 200,000 or so clones in the sample; approximately 82% occur only once, and over 10% lies in the top ten. The sequenced material came from PBMCs. These receptors were collected from a woman aged 25 to 39 in good health and CMV-seropositive.

V is TRBV5-1 and J is TRBJ2-3, with 7 bases fitting TRBD2. Losses at the gene ends were 3 bases for V and 4 bases for J; bases not matched to a gene: 11. CDR1 is SGHRS and CDR2 is YFSETQ in the germline V gene. CDR3 length: 16 amino acids. The CDR3 sequence is CASSSGTLAVPDTQYF. CDR3 coding DNA: TGCGCCAGCAGCTCTGGGACTCTAGCGGTCCCAGATACGCAGTATTTT.

The chain couples TRBV14 to TRBJ2-2; 13 bases fit TRBD2. The CDR3 contains 16 residues. Trimming at V came to 5 bases and at J to 7 bases, leaving 7 bases not matched to a gene. CDR1 is SGHDN, CDR2 FVKESK, per germline. The CDR3 spells CASSAPGLAGVGELFF. CDR3 sequence (DNA): TGTGCCAGCAGCGCTCCAGGACTAGCGGGAGTCGGGGAGCTGTTTTTT. Variable domain in full (rest from reference TRBV14 and TRBJ2-2): EAGVTQFPSHSVIEKGQTVTLRCDPISGHDNLYWYRRVMGKEIKFLLHFVKESKQDESGMPNNRFLAERTGGTYSTLKVQPAELEDSGVYFCASSAPGLAGVGELFFGEGSRLTVL.

The chain recombines TRBV27 with TRBJ2-1, with TRBD2 as a possible D gene (6 bases). The germline gives CDR1 MNHEY, CDR2 SMNVEV (reference sequence). Deletions cut 5 bases from V and 0 bases from J, with 14 bases between. The CDR3 runs to 16 residues. CDR3 sequence reads: CASSLTAGSSYNEQFF. The DNA for the CDR3 is TGTGCCAGCAGTCTTACGGCGGGGAGCTCCTACAATGAGCAGTTCTTC.

V gene TRBV27 combines with J gene TRBJ2-5; TRBD1 might be the D (6 bases). From germline, CDR1 is MNHEY and CDR2 SMNVEV (reference sequence). The CDR3 sequence is 15 residues long. Trimming pared 6 bases from V and 2 bases from J, leaving 16 bases between. The chain's CDR3 is CASRDYRDTQETQYF. CDR3 coding DNA: TGTGCCAGCAGAGACTACCGGGACACACAAGAGACCCAGTACTTC.

The rearrangement joins TRBV28 to TRBJ1-1, with no clear D. CDR1 is MDHEN, CDR2 SYDVKM, per germline. V lost 3 bases and J 5 bases, leaving 10 bases between the germline ends. CDR3 length: 13 residues. CDR3 region: CASSLRPGTEAFF. Here the CDR3 DNA reads TGTGCCAGCAGTTTGCGGCCTGGGACTGAAGCTTTCTTT.

Only one count was recorded for this clone. The chain couples TRBV5-4 to TRBJ2-5; D perhaps matches TRBD2 (5 bases). Germline V lookup: CDR1 SGHNT, CDR2 YYREEE (reference sequence). Trimming removed 4 bases from V and 7 bases from J, with 11 bases in between. The CDR3 consists of 12 residues. The CDR3 DNA follows: TGTGCCAGCAGCCCAGAAGAGGGGACCCAGTACTTC. The encoded protein is CASSPEEGTQYF.

Regarding this clone: A far larger clone is one nucleotide away, so this likely arose from a read error. The chain recombines TRBV2 with TRBJ2-5; weak D call: TRBD1 (5 bases). V lost 5 bases, J lost 5 bases, and 6 bases lay in between. The CDR3 extends over 11 amino acids. Germline V gives CDR1 SNHLY, CDR2 FYNNEI. The CDR3, as DNA: TGTGCCAGCAGTCCAGGGGAGACCCAGTACTTC. Its translation: CASSPGETQYF.

The chain links TRBV14 to TRBJ2-1; 11 positions agree with TRBD2. Unmatched junction bases numbered 9, after V lost 5 bases and J lost 15 bases. This CDR3 has 13 residues. Germline assignment: CDR1 SGHDN and CDR2 FVKESK. The CDR3 region has the DNA TGTGCCAGCAGCGCTATAGCGGGAGGGATTGGGTTCTTC. This encodes CASSAIAGGIGFF.

This clone was counted between two and nine times. V and J are TRBV5-1 and TRBJ2-7, with 8 bases lining up with TRBD1. From germline, CDR1 is SGHRS and CDR2 YFSETQ. The junction had 10 bases not matched to a gene; V was cut back by 0 bases and J by 2 bases. The CDR3 extends over 17 amino acids. CDR3 nucleotide sequence: TGCGCCAGCAGCTTGGCCATGGGGGACAGGTCGACCTACGAGCAGTACTTC. Amino acids: CASSLAMGDRSTYEQYF.

The chain joins TRBV19 to TRBJ1-2; tentative D call: TRBD1 (6 bases). The CDR3 is made up of 13 amino acids. V was shortened by 9 bases and J by 4 bases, with 15 bases between the two germline ends. Germline V gives CDR1 LNHDA, CDR2 SQIVND (reference sequence). The CDR3 loop is CASLRGRGYGYTF. In DNA form, the CDR3 reads TGTGCCAGCCTCAGGGGTAGGGGCTATGGCTACACCTTC.

CDR3 nucleotide sequence: TGCGCCAGCAGTGAGTGGACTAGCCCCTCGACTCGGGAGCAGTACTTC. It is translated as CASSEWTSPSTREQYF. The chain employs TRBV10-2 and TRBJ2-7; 8 bases line up with TRBD2. This CDR3 is built from 16 residues. V shed 1 base, J shed 7 bases, and the junction held 12 bases outside the gene matches. Germline V gene data show CDR1 as WSHSY and CDR2 as SAAADI.

This sequence joins TRBV5-1 and TRBJ2-2, with no clear D. The CDR3 is 16 amino acids. V was shortened by 4 bases and J by 3 bases, with 16 bases between the two germline ends. Germline values: CDR1 SGHRS, CDR2 YFSETQ. For the CDR3, the DNA is TGCGCCAGCAGCCCTCGTCGGAGTGATCACACCGGGGAGCTGTTTTTT. Amino acids: CASSPRRSDHTGELFF. Supplemented by reference TRBV5-1 and TRBJ2-2, the full variable domain reads KAGVTQTPRYLIKTRGQQVTLSCSPISGHRSVSWYQQTPGQGLQFLFEYFSETQRNKGNFPGRFSGRQFSNSRSEMNVSTLELGDSALYLCASSPRRSDHTGELFFGEGSRLTVL.

V usage is TRBV5-1 and J usage is TRBJ2-7; tentatively, D is TRBD2 (5 bases). Looked up from germline, CDR1 is SGHRS and CDR2 is YFSETQ. With 4 bases removed from V and 0 bases from J, the gap between germline ends came to 11 bases. The CDR3 contains 14 residues. Here the CDR3 DNA reads TGCGCCAGCAGCGAGGGCAGGAACTCCTACGAGCAGTACTTC. Encoded protein: CASSEGRNSYEQYF.

The V and J genes are TRBV29-1 and TRBJ2-1, with D tentatively TRBD1 (5 bases). In germline, CDR1 is SQVTM, CDR2 ANQGSEA. CDR3 length equals 11 residues. V was trimmed by 8 bases and J by 6 bases, leaving 11 bases between them. DNA of the CDR3: TGCAGCTTGACAGCGCTCAATGAGCAGTTCTTC. This gives the protein CSLTALNEQFF.

V usage is TRBV5-1 and J usage is TRBJ2-7; 7 bases align to TRBD2. Germline V CDR1 and CDR2: SGHRS, YFSETQ. J gave up 4 bases and V 0 bases, and 4 bases lay outside the gene matches. The CDR3 consists of 14 residues. The chain's CDR3 is CASSLGGSVYEQYF. The CDR3 nucleotides read TGCGCCAGCAGCTTGGGCGGGAGCGTATACGAGCAGTACTTC.

This clone occurred once. The J gene is TRBJ1-2, the V gene TRBV6-1, with a weak D call TRBD1 (5 bases). V was shortened by 6 bases and J by 6 bases, with 17 bases between the two germline ends. The CDR3 spans 14 residues. Germline assignment: CDR1 MNHNS and CDR2 SASEGT. Written as DNA, the CDR3 is TGTGCCAGCAGGGATCGGTCGGGAGGGGATGGCTACACCTTC. It specifies CASRDRSGGDGYTF.

This chain uses TRBV5-1 with TRBJ2-2; 7 bases align to TRBD2. V shed 4 bases, J shed 4 bases, and the junction held 13 bases outside the gene matches. The CDR3 is 17 amino acids. Germline V gene sequence: CDR1 SGHRS, CDR2 YFSETQ. CDR3 sequence (DNA): TGCGCCAGCAGCGCAGCGGGAATTGGTGTCGGCACCGGGGAGCTGTTTTTT. Translating gives CASSAAGIGVGTGELFF. The full variable domain, with the rest looked up from reference TRBV5-1 and TRBJ2-2, is KAGVTQTPRYLIKTRGQQVTLSCSPISGHRSVSWYQQTPGQGLQFLFEYFSETQRNKGNFPGRFSGRQFSNSRSEMNVSTLELGDSALYLCASSAAGIGVGTGELFFGEGSRLTVL.

Regarding this clone: At one end the junction does not follow the germline gene, possibly because of a read error. The rearrangement uses TRBV5-1 and TRBJ1-1, with 7 bases fitting TRBD1. This CDR3 comprises 15 residues. From germline, CDR1 is SGHRS and CDR2 YFSETQ. The CDR3 DNA sequence: TGCGCCAGCAGTTTGGCGACAGGGAGTGTCACTGAAGCTTTCTTT. Protein sequence: CASSLATGSVTEAFF.

The V and J genes are TRBV7-9 and TRBJ2-5; D might be TRBD1 (6 bases). Germline-derived CDR1 and CDR2 are SEHNR and FQNEAQ (reference sequence). This CDR3 has 17 amino acids. Trimming removed 5 bases at V and 2 bases at J, with 21 bases between. For the CDR3, the DNA is TGTGCCAGCAGCCCGGGACAAGGGGATATTACTCAAGAGACCCAGTACTTC. Translated: CASSPGQGDITQETQYF.

The chain has TRBV6-1 and TRBJ2-3; the D gene is possibly TRBD2 (6 bases). CDR1 is MNHNS, CDR2 SASEGT, per germline. The CDR3 is 15 residues long. V lost 3 bases and J 3 bases, leaving 13 bases between the germline ends. CDR3 in amino acids: CASSDFGGSTDTQYF. Here the CDR3 DNA reads TGTGCCAGCAGTGACTTCGGGGGATCAACAGATACGCAGTATTTT.

This chain's CDR3 is CASSRSGLAGEAKNIQYF. The CDR3 DNA reads as TGTGCCAGTAGTCGTTCCGGACTAGCGGGAGAGGCCAAAAACATTCAGTACTTC. The rearrangement links TRBV19 to TRBJ2-4; 13 bases line up with TRBD2. The CDR3 spans 18 residues. The ends lost 5 bases at V and 1 base at J; junction bases unmatched: 8. Germline loops: CDR1 LNHDA, CDR2 SQIVND (reference sequence).